These T cell receptor beta chains were read from a single sample in a study of human T cells and chemical hapten exposure. TCRdb called the RACE reads again in MiXCR, with one record for every CDR3 protein. The profile shows 35,000 to 50,000 distinct CDR3 sequences, approximately 4% of them singletons. Specimen: whole blood. Every receptor here comes from a human donor in good health. Some clones in this sample may be carry-over from other donors' samples. Each CDR3 is given with its conserved first and last residue. Fields, in order: V gene, CDR3 protein.

v_gene: TRBV20-1
CDR3aa: CSAPPGLAATDTQYF

v_gene: TRBV9
CDR3aa: CASSVDHSPGVYGYTF

v_gene: TRBV30
CDR3aa: CAWSVRGGTDTQYF

v_gene: TRBV2
CDR3aa: CASTERRTGKFF

v_gene: TRBV7-2
CDR3aa: CASSSPLTGETQYF

v_gene: TRBV11-3
CDR3aa: CASSLVRSSYEQYF

v_gene: TRBV5-1
CDR3aa: CASSLGQAAPRQYF

v_gene: TRBV7-6
CDR3aa: CASSLLGNTEAFF

v_gene: TRBV6-6
CDR3aa: CASRLNTMRGNYGYTF

v_gene: TRBV20-1
CDR3aa: CSARDRAGNSVETQYF

v_gene: TRBV28
CDR3aa: CASNPETGGYGYTF

v_gene: TRBV27
CDR3aa: CASSSIGKRVTEAFF

v_gene: TRBV18
CDR3aa: CASSPLWGRRLTDTQYF

v_gene: TRBV28
CDR3aa: CASSSPMTHEQYF

v_gene: TRBV7-7
CDR3aa: CASSLGTGSAGELFF

v_gene: TRBV29-1
CDR3aa: CSVGQDIKNIQYF

v_gene: TRBV7-2
CDR3aa: CASSGRQISGNTIYF

v_gene: TRBV12-3/TRBV12-4
CDR3aa: CASSLDQGADGRGTNEKLFF

v_gene: TRBV20-1
CDR3aa: CSAQIGTSGPYEQYF

v_gene: TRBV27
CDR3aa: CASSLGPGEQETQYF

v_gene: TRBV29-1
CDR3aa: CSETSGADTQYF

v_gene: TRBV6-5
CDR3aa: CASSLGRGNQPQHF

v_gene: TRBV5-1
CDR3aa: CASSLYLGGGTEAFF

v_gene: TRBV29-1
CDR3aa: CSVEGRTGTSYEQYF

v_gene: TRBV20-1
CDR3aa: CSARDVGSGNTIYF

v_gene: TRBV20-1
CDR3aa: CSATVRTGQGEQYF

v_gene: TRBV11-2
CDR3aa: CASSPGTDSTDTQYF

v_gene: TRBV2
CDR3aa: CASSESLGLEGTDTQYF

v_gene: TRBV28
CDR3aa: CASSLPGPPPQPQHF

v_gene: TRBV27
CDR3aa: CASSSNRQGRGYTF

v_gene: TRBV4-2
CDR3aa: CASLRRNEQFF

v_gene: TRBV21-1
CDR3aa: CASSKRRNTIYF

v_gene: TRBV3-1
CDR3aa: CASSRGQGDEQYF

v_gene: TRBV6-5
CDR3aa: CASSFSGLNEQFF

v_gene: TRBV7-6
CDR3aa: CASSSPHGDTQYF

v_gene: TRBV4-1
CDR3aa: CASSRDREKQYF

v_gene: TRBV6-1
CDR3aa: CASGREGGREPQHF

v_gene: TRBV18
CDR3aa: CASSPGPDRGYTF

v_gene: TRBV11-2
CDR3aa: CASSFSHLEQYF

v_gene: TRBV4-2
CDR3aa: CASSQDRQTGNEQFF

v_gene: TRBV12-3/TRBV12-4
CDR3aa: CASTLGPYNEQFF

v_gene: TRBV4-1
CDR3aa: CASSQASPFAQETQYF